This record covers a single TCR beta chain. Its antigen is unknown. The sample originates from a study of graft-versus-host responses after intestinal transplantation. Study-level information: Tacrolimus plus steroids were given to all recipients for 2 to 4 years, preceded by anti-thymocyte globulin induction.

CDR3 length: 15 residues. V lost 4 bases and J lost 4; bases outside the gene matches: 2. Germline CDR1 reads SGDLS; CDR2 reads YYNGEE. Repertoires were generated with immunoSEQ multiplex PCR, while TCRdb's copy carries only in-frame clones and drops some. The table shows more than 95,000 clones, with about 90% occurring only once. Study conclusions and caveats: Among circulating GvH clones, peak levels were associated with early post-transplant declines in HvG clones. Graft-donor T cell macrochimerism in patients accompanied high graft-versus-host to host-versus-graft clonal ratios in allografts.

The V and J genes are TRBV9 and TRBJ2-5, with 15 nucleotides matching TRBD2. The sample in question was unstimulated CD4+ T cells sorted from spleen or lymph node cells, obtained before intestinal transplant. The TCR comes from a human donor who received an intestinal transplant. CDR3 DNA: TGTGCCAGCAGCCGGACTAGCGGGAGGGGAGAGACCCAGTACTTC. Its translation is CASSRTSGRGETQYF.